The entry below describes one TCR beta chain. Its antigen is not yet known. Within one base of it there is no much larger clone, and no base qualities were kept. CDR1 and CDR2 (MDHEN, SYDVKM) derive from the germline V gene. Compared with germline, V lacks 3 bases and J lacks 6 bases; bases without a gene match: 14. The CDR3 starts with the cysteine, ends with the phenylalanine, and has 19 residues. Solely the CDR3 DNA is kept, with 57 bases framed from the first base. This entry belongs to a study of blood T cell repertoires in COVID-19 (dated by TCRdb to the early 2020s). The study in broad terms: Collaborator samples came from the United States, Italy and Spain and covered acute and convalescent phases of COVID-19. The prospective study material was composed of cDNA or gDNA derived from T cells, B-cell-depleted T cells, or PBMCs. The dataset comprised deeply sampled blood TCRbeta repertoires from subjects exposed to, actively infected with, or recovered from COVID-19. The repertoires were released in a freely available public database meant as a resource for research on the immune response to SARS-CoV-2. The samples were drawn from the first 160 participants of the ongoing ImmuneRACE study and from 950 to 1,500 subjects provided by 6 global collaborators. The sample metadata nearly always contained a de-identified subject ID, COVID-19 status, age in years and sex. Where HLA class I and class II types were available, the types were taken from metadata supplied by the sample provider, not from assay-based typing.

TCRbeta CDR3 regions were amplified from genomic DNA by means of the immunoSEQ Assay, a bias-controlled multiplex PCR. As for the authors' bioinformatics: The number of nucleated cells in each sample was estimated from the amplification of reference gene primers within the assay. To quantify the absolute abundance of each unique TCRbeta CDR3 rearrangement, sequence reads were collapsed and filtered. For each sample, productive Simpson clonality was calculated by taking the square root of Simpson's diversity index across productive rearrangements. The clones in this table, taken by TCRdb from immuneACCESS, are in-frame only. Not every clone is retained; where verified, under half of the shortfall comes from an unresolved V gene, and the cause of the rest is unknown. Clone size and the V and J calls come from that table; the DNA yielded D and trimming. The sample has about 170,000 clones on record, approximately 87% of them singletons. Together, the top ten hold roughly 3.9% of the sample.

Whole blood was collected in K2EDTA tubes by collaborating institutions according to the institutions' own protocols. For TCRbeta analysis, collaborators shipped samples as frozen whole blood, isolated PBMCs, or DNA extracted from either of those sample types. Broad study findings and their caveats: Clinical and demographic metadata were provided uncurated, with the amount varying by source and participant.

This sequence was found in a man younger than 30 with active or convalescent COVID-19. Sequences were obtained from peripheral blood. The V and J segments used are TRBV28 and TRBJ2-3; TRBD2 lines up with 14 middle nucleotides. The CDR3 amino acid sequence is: CASSFSGTSGGGSRDTQYF. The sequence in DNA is TGTGCCAGCAGTTTTTCCGGGACTAGCGGGGGCGGGTCAAGGGATACGCAGTATTTT.